These 32 T cell receptor beta chains were sequenced from one sample in a study of a mutant IDH1 vaccine in newly diagnosed glioma. The time point here: week 47, end of study. The investigators gave 300 ug of mutant IDH1 20-mer peptide in each vaccine dose, together with topical imiquimod. These TCRs' antigens remain unknown. Using immunoSEQ multiplex PCR, the repertoire was profiled, and TCRdb retains in-frame clones only, with some absent. The sample consists of under 30,000 clones, around 82% of them appearing once. Sequences were derived from PBMCs, sampled from a glioma patient whose treatment included an IDH1 peptide vaccine. The receptors derive from a man between 40 and 49 years old with glioma.

This chain links TRBV9 with TRBJ1-2; D possibly corresponds to TRBD1 (6 bases). This CDR3 is built from 14 residues. Germline-derived CDR1 and CDR2 are SGDLS and YYNGEE. Trimming stripped 8 bases from V and 4 bases from J, with 18 bases between. The chain's CDR3 is CASSEGDRTYGYTF. The CDR3 DNA sequence: TGTGCCAGTTCGGAGGGAGACAGGACCTATGGCTACACCTTC.

The chain employs TRBV9 and TRBJ2-2; D uncertain. Germline assignment: CDR1 SGDLS and CDR2 YYNGEE. The CDR3 runs 14 residues. V lost 0 bases to trimming and J lost 4 bases, with 7 bases between them. For the CDR3, the DNA is TGTGCCAGCAGCGTAGAAACCTCCACCGGGGAGCTGTTTTTT. It encodes CASSVETSTGELFF. Filled out from reference TRBV9 and TRBJ2-2, the complete variable domain reads DSGVTQTPKHLITATGQRVTLRCSPRSGDLSVYWYQQSLDQGLQFLIQYYNGEERAKGNILERFSAQQFPDLHSELNLSSLELGDSALYFCASSVETSTGELFFGEGSRLTVL.

This clone showed up just once. CDR3 sequence: CASSAGNQPQHF. In DNA form, the CDR3 reads TGTGCCAGCTCGGCGGGTAATCAGCCCCAGCATTTT. The gene calls are TRBV6-6 and TRBJ1-5; D not resolved. Trimming pared 8 bases from V and 4 bases from J, leaving 9 bases between. The CDR3 spans 12 residues. CDR1 MNHNY and CDR2 SVGAGI come from the germline V gene (reference sequence).

The rearrangement joins TRBV5-8 to TRBJ1-1; tentative D call: TRBD1 (5 bases). The CDR3 covers 17 residues. The germline gives CDR1 SGHTS, CDR2 YDEGEE. The ends were cut back, 3 bases at V and 3 bases at J, with 21 bases in the middle. The CDR3 region is CASSYTVVTRADTEAFF. CDR3 coding DNA: TGTGCCAGCAGCTACACAGTCGTGACCAGGGCAGACACTGAAGCTTTCTTT.

The chain couples TRBV11-2 to TRBJ2-3; TRBD2 matches 7 bases. Unmatched junction bases numbered 2, after V lost 3 bases and J lost 2 bases. This CDR3 spans 14 amino acids. Germline values: CDR1 SGHAT, CDR2 FQNNGV. The CDR3 coding sequence is TGTGCCAGCAGCTTTGCGGGAGACACAGATACGCAGTATTTT. This translates into CASSFAGDTDTQYF.

This chain joins TRBV6-1 and TRBJ2-7, with D uncertain. Trimming shortened V by 6 bases and J by 2 bases, and 11 bases separated the two germline ends. This CDR3 is built from 13 residues. Germline-derived CDR1 and CDR2 are MNHNS and SASEGT. CDR3 bases: TGTGCCAGCAGGGGCCAGAAGGCCTACGAGCAGTACTTC. Encoded protein: CASRGQKAYEQYF.

CDR3 DNA: TGCGCCAGCAGCCACTCGGGGGAAGCTTTCTTT. Amino acids: CASSHSGEAFF. The rearrangement uses TRBV4-1 and TRBJ1-1; D unresolved. The CDR3 length is 11 residues. Germline-derived CDR1 and CDR2 are MGHRA and YSYEKL. Trimming removed 3 bases at V and 8 bases at J, with 7 bases between.

The V gene is TRBV11-3, the J gene TRBJ2-2; tentatively, D is TRBD1 or TRBD2 (5 bases each). The germline V gene encodes CDR1 SGHNT and CDR2 YENEEA. The CDR3 covers 12 residues. The V end was cut by 5 bases, the J end by 6 bases, with 7 bases between. The CDR3 DNA follows: TGTGCCAGCAGCGGGGACGCCGGGGAGCTGTTTTTT. Its translation: CASSGDAGELFF. Looking up the rest from reference TRBV11-3 and TRBJ2-2 gives the full variable domain: EAGVVQSPRYKIIEKKQPVAFWCNPISGHNTLYWYLQNLGQGPELLIRYENEEAVDDSQLPKDRFSAERLKGVDSTLKIQPAELGDSAVYLCASSGDAGELFFGEGSRLTVL.

This rearrangement joins TRBV7-8 to TRBJ2-1; 8 bases match TRBD2. In germline, CDR1 is SGHVS, CDR2 FQNEAQ. V lost 3 bases to trimming and J lost 8 bases; unmatched junction nucleotides: 9. CDR3 length equals 15 residues. The CDR3 region has the DNA TGTGCCAGCAGCTTCCCACCGGGAGGGGGAGATGAGCAGTTCTTC. The encoded protein is CASSFPPGGGDEQFF.

The chain couples TRBV2 to TRBJ2-1; D not certain. The CDR3 sequence is 13 residues long. Germline values: CDR1 SNHLY, CDR2 FYNNEI. The V end was cut by 7 bases, the J end by 5 bases, with 12 bases between. As DNA, the CDR3 is TGTGCCAGCAATCGGCGTATCGACAATGAGCAGTTCTTC. It encodes CASNRRIDNEQFF.

J is TRBJ1-2 and V is TRBV4-1, with D perhaps matching TRBD1 (6 bases). The germline V and J ends were trimmed by 4 bases and 2 bases, with 8 bases remaining between them. The CDR3 covers 13 residues. Per germline, CDR1 MGHRA and CDR2 YSYEKL. CDR3 sequence: CASSLDRNYGYTF. For the CDR3, the DNA is TGCGCCAGCAGCCTGGACAGAAACTATGGCTACACCTTC.

The chain is built from TRBV6-5 and TRBJ1-1; no clear D. The CDR3 is 13 amino acids. Germline assignment: CDR1 MNHEY and CDR2 SVGAGI. Trimming cost V 3 bases and J 1 base, with 6 bases left between them. The CDR3 DNA is TGTGCCAGCAGTTATTGGGAGAACACTGAAGCTTTCTTT. As protein: CASSYWENTEAFF.

The J gene is TRBJ2-5, the V gene TRBV7-3; D might be TRBD2 (5 bases). There are 13 residues in the CDR3. Germline loops: CDR1 SGHTA, CDR2 FQGTGA. Trimming stripped 2 bases from V and 5 bases from J, with 9 bases between. The CDR3 spells CASSLGGSETQYF. The CDR3 nucleotides read TGTGCCAGCAGCTTAGGTGGGAGTGAGACCCAGTACTTC.

This clone has just one count. The chain employs TRBV2 and TRBJ1-2; TRBD1 might be the D (5 bases). Germline V gene sequence: CDR1 SNHLY, CDR2 FYNNEI. There are 15 residues in the CDR3. Deletions cut 0 bases from V and 4 bases from J, with 12 bases between. CDR3 in DNA: TGTGCCAGCAGTGAAGCCCTCAGGGTAGGCTATGGCTACACCTTC. It codes for CASSEALRVGYGYTF. Full variable domain (outside the CDR3, taken from reference TRBV2 and TRBJ1-2): EPEVTQTPSHQVTQMGQEVILRCVPISNHLYFYWYRQILGQKVEFLVSFYNNEISEKSEIFDDQFSVERPDGSNFTLKIRSTKLEDSAMYFCASSEALRVGYGYTFGSGTRLTVV.

The genes are TRBV21-1 and TRBJ2-7. TRBV21-1 is assigned pseudogene status. The CDR3 length is 16 residues. The CDR3 DNA reads as TGTGCCAGCAGCAAAGTAACCAGACGTCGCTCCTACGAGCAGTACTTC. Its protein is CASSKVTRRRSYEQYF.

Only one count was recorded for this clone. The rearrangement uses TRBV6-5 and TRBJ1-2; D uncertain. The germline V and J ends were trimmed by 6 bases and 12 bases, with 14 bases remaining between them. The CDR3 is 11 residues long. Germline-derived CDR1 and CDR2 are MNHEY and SVGAGI. This chain's CDR3 is CASSLNSRDTF. In DNA, the CDR3 is TGTGCCAGCAGCCTCAATTCGCGTGACACCTTC.

The gene calls are TRBV27 and TRBJ2-5; D is perhaps TRBD1 (5 bases). The CDR3 runs to 15 residues. CDR1 and CDR2 from the germline V gene are MNHEY and SMNVEV (reference sequence). V lost 5 bases to trimming and J lost 0 bases, with 13 bases between them. In DNA, the CDR3 is TGTGCCAGCAGTGTACGACAGAGATACCAAGAGACCCAGTACTTC. This encodes CASSVRQRYQETQYF.

The J gene is TRBJ2-1, the V gene TRBV5-4; D unresolved. Trimming pared 4 bases from V and 1 base from J, leaving 12 bases between. The CDR3 length is 15 residues. In germline, CDR1 is SGHNT, CDR2 YYREEE (reference sequence). CDR3 bases: TGTGCCAGCAGCGCATCGCCCGGGTCCTACAATGAGCAGTTCTTC. It codes for CASSASPGSYNEQFF.

The J gene is TRBJ2-5, the V gene TRBV5-1; 8 bases are a match to TRBD1. Germline V gene data show CDR1 as SGHRS and CDR2 as YFSETQ. This CDR3 comprises 14 residues. V shed 4 bases, J shed 5 bases, and the junction held 7 bases outside the gene matches. This CDR3 is CASSPRQGRETQYF. CDR3 nucleotides: TGCGCCAGCAGCCCTCGACAGGGGCGGGAGACCCAGTACTTC.

The chain couples TRBV5-8 to TRBJ2-1; no clear D gene. Trimming removed 4 bases at V and 4 bases at J, with 6 bases between. CDR1 is SGHTS, CDR2 YDEGEE, per germline. The CDR3 is made up of 12 amino acids. CDR3 DNA: TGTGCCAGCAGCAGACAATACAATGAGCAGTTCTTC. It specifies CASSRQYNEQFF.

This chain joins TRBV7-2 and TRBJ2-3; no clear D. V was trimmed by 4 bases and J by 5 bases, leaving 10 bases between them. This CDR3 region has 13 residues. Germline V gene lookup returns CDR1 SGHTA and CDR2 FQGNSA. This CDR3 reads CASSSWGQDTQYF. The CDR3 DNA follows: TGTGCCAGCAGCTCCTGGGGTCAAGATACGCAGTATTTT.

The chain carries TRBV5-4 and TRBJ2-7; 7 bases align to TRBD2. The CDR3 contains 14 residues. The V and J ends lost 2 bases and 0 bases, in that order; junction bases with no gene match: 2. Per the germline V gene, CDR1 is SGHNT and CDR2 is YYREEE (reference sequence). CDR3 coding DNA: TGTGCCAGCAGCTTCGGGGGGTCCTCCTACGAGCAGTACTTC. As protein: CASSFGGSSYEQYF.

This clone is a singleton in its sample. V usage is TRBV7-2 and J usage is TRBJ1-3, with 7 nucleotides matching TRBD1. Germline lookup yields CDR1 SGHTA and CDR2 FQGNSA. V shed 5 bases, J shed 3 bases, and the junction held 4 bases outside the gene matches. The CDR3 consists of 14 residues. The DNA of the CDR3 is TGTGCCAGCAGCCCTAACAGGGGTGGAAACACCATATATTTT. This codes for CASSPNRGGNTIYF.

V and J are TRBV27 and TRBJ2-7; D assignment may be TRBD1 or TRBD2 (5 bases each). The length of the CDR3 is 15 residues. Between the trimmed V and J ends, which lost 6 bases and 3 bases, there was a span of 18 bases. Per the germline V gene, CDR1 is MNHEY and CDR2 is SMNVEV (reference sequence). CDR3: CASRTDGTGHYEQYF. CDR3 nucleotides: TGTGCCAGCAGGACCGACGGGACCGGGCACTACGAGCAGTACTTC.

The gene calls are TRBV6-5 and TRBJ1-1, with D possibly TRBD1 on 5 matching bases. Per the germline V gene, CDR1 is MNHEY and CDR2 is SVGAGI. V lost 5 bases and J lost 5, with 12 bases in between. This CDR3 region has 13 residues. The DNA of the CDR3 is TGTGCCAGCAGTCGAGGGGTACGGACTGAAGCTTTCTTT. Translation: CASSRGVRTEAFF.

CDR3 in amino acids: CASSVDTSYEQYF. The CDR3, as DNA: TGTGCCAGCAGCGTGGACACCTCCTACGAGCAGTACTTC. The V and J genes are TRBV9 and TRBJ2-7, with a possible D match to TRBD1 (5 bases). The CDR3 is 13 amino acids. V dropped 2 bases and J dropped 0 bases, with 6 bases sitting between them. Germline CDR1 and CDR2: SGDLS and YYNGEE.

V gene TRBV27 combines with J gene TRBJ2-6, with a possible D match to TRBD1 (6 bases). This CDR3 has 14 amino acids. Germline loops: CDR1 MNHEY, CDR2 SMNVEV (reference sequence). V was cut by 5 bases and J by 4 bases, with 9 bases left in between. CDR3: CASSVQGGANVLTF. Here the CDR3 DNA reads TGTGCCAGCAGTGTCCAGGGGGGGGCCAACGTCCTGACTTTC.

This clone was observed a handful of times. The chain has TRBV5-6 and TRBJ1-2, with 7 bases aligning to TRBD1. Germline CDR1 is SGHDT and CDR2 is YYEEEE. V lost 4 bases to trimming and J lost 10 bases; unmatched junction nucleotides: 7. The CDR3 has 12 residues. CDR3 sequence reads: CASSTGTAYYTF. The CDR3 region has the DNA TGTGCCAGCAGCACGGGGACAGCTTACTACACCTTC. Based on the CDR3 plus reference TRBV5-6 and TRBJ1-2, the full variable domain is DAGVTQSPTHLIKTRGQQVTLRCSPKSGHDTVSWYQQALGQGPQFIFQYYEEEERQRGNFPDRFSGHQFPNYSSELNVNALLLGDSALYLCASSTGTAYYTFGSGTRLTVV.

The gene calls are TRBV4-1 and TRBJ2-6; D not certain. Looked up from germline, CDR1 is MGHRA and CDR2 is YSYEKL. V dropped 1 base and J dropped 2 bases, with 9 bases sitting between them. This CDR3 contains 16 residues. CDR3 protein: CASSQVVRAGANVLTF. In DNA form, the CDR3 reads TGCGCCAGCAGCCAAGTTGTCAGAGCTGGGGCCAACGTCCTGACTTTC.

The CDR3 nucleotides are TGTGCCAGCTCACAAAGCCAGGGGGCGCGGTACGAGCAGTACTTC. It is translated as CASSQSQGARYEQYF. The chain recombines TRBV18 with TRBJ2-7; 8 nucleotides line up with TRBD1. The trim removed 4 bases at V and 4 bases at J, leaving 9 bases unmatched. Germline V CDR1 and CDR2: KGHSH, LQKENI. CDR3 length: 15 residues.

The rearrangement joins TRBV5-1 to TRBJ1-3, with 8 bases that match TRBD1. Looked up from germline, CDR1 is SGHRS and CDR2 is YFSETQ. The CDR3 runs to 15 residues. The V gene end was trimmed by 4 bases and the J gene end by 6 bases; junction bases not matched to a gene: 9. In nucleotides, the CDR3 is TGCGCCAGCAGCACCGGGACAGGCGGATTAAACACCATATATTTT. Amino acids: CASSTGTGGLNTIYF. The whole variable domain, filled in from reference TRBV5-1 and TRBJ1-3, reads KAGVTQTPRYLIKTRGQQVTLSCSPISGHRSVSWYQQTPGQGLQFLFEYFSETQRNKGNFPGRFSGRQFSNSRSEMNVSTLELGDSALYLCASSTGTGGLNTIYFGEGSWLTVV.

The chain employs TRBV7-3 and TRBJ2-2, with D perhaps matching TRBD1 (7 bases). The CDR3 is 13 amino acids. Germline V lookup: CDR1 SGHTA, CDR2 FQGTGA. The germline V and J ends were trimmed by 4 bases and 10 bases, with 13 bases remaining between them. CDR3 sequence: CASSSGGGVELFF. The DNA for the CDR3 is TGTGCCAGCAGCTCCGGAGGGGGCGTGGAGCTGTTTTTT.